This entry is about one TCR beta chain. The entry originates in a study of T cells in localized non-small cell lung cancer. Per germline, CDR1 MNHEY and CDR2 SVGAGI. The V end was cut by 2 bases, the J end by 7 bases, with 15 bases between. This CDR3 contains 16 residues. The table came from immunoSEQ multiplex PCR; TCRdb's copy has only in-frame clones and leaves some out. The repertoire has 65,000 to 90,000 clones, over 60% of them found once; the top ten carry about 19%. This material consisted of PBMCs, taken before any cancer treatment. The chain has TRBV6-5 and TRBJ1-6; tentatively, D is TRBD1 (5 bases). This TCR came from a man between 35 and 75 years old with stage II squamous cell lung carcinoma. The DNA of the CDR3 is TGTGCCAGCAGTTACAGGGAGGGGAAGAACAATTCACCCCTCCACTTT. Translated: CASSYREGKNNSPLHF.